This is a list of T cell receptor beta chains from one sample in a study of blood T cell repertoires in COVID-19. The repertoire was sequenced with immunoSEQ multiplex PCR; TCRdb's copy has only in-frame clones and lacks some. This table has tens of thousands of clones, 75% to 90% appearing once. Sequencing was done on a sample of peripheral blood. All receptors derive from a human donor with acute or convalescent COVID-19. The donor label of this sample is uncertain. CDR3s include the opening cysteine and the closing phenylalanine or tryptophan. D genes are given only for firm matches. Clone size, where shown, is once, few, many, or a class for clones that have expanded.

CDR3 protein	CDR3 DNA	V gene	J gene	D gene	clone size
CASTKEGGTEAFF	TGTGCCAGCACCAAAGAGGGAGGCACTGAAGCTTTCTTT	TRBV7-9	TRBJ1-1	.	.
CATSDLPPRTSGYNEQFF	TGTGCCACCAGTGACCTTCCCCCCCGGACTAGCGGCTACAATGAGCAGTTCTTC	TRBV24-1	TRBJ2-1	TRBD2	.
CATSDSGLAQETQYF	TGTGCCACCAGTGATTCCGGACTGGCTCAAGAGACCCAGTACTTC	TRBV24-1	TRBJ2-5	.	.
CASSQTVGGELFF	TGTGCCAGCAGCCAGACTGTAGGCGGGGAGCTGTTTTTT	TRBV7-3	TRBJ2-2	.	.
CASSFPGENEKLFF	TGTGCCAGCAGTTTTCCAGGGGAAAATGAAAAACTGTTTTTT	TRBV28	TRBJ1-4	.	.
CASSWDRVTEAFF	TGTGCCAGTAGTTGGGACAGGGTGACTGAAGCTTTCTTT	TRBV19	TRBJ1-1	TRBD1	few
CASSLIKANVLTF	TGTGCCAGCAGCTTAATAAAGGCCAACGTCCTGACTTTC	TRBV7-2	TRBJ2-6	.	.
CASRTGGNTIYF	TGTGCCAGCAGAACAGGGGGGAACACCATATATTTT	TRBV12-3/TRBV12-4	TRBJ1-3	TRBD1	.
CASSLTGYPFNYGYTF	TGTGCCAGCAGCCTGACAGGGTATCCTTTTAACTATGGCTACACCTTC	TRBV7-8	TRBJ1-2	TRBD1	.
CASSFSTSGGADTQYF	TGTGCCAGCAGCTTTAGCACTAGCGGGGGTGCGGATACGCAGTATTTT	TRBV7-8	TRBJ2-3	TRBD2	.
CASSPPGTSDTQYF	TGTGCCAGCTCACCACCTGGGACTTCAGATACGCAGTATTTT	TRBV18	TRBJ2-3	.	.
CASSTGTSMYEQFF	TGTGCCAGCAGCACCGGGACTAGCATGTATGAGCAGTTCTTC	TRBV6-5	TRBJ2-1	TRBD2	.
CASSSAAQGPRNQPQHF	TGTGCCAGCAGTTCCGCCGCACAGGGTCCCCGCAATCAGCCCCAGCATTTT	TRBV27	TRBJ1-5	.	.
CASSLGQGVTEAFF	TGTGCCAGCAGTTTAGGCCAGGGGGTTACTGAAGCTTTCTTT	TRBV28	TRBJ1-1	TRBD1	.
CASSLTGTYNSPLHF	TGTGCCAGCAGCCTTACAGGGACCTATAATTCACCCCTCCACTTT	TRBV11-1	TRBJ1-6	.	.
CASSSRSGGEQETQYF	TGTGCCAGCAGTTCACGTAGCGGGGGAGAACAAGAGACCCAGTACTTC	TRBV28	TRBJ2-5	TRBD2	.
CASTGGTVLGEPQHF	TGTGCCAGCACCGGCGGGACAGTTCTGGGGGAGCCCCAGCATTTT	TRBV2	TRBJ1-5	TRBD1	.
CASSRTVNTEAFF	TGTGCCAGCAGTCGGACAGTTAACACTGAAGCTTTCTTT	TRBV6-2/TRBV6-3	TRBJ1-1	.	.
CATVGEPTRAFF	TGTGCCACCGTCGGTGAGCCAACTAGGGCTTTCTTT	TRBV28	TRBJ1-1	.	.
CASSVYRGLEQYF	TGTGCCAGCAGCGTATACAGGGGGCTCGAGCAGTACTTC	TRBV9	TRBJ2-7	TRBD1	.
CASSGTGDGNTIYF	TGCGCCAGCAGCGGAACAGGGGATGGAAACACCATATATTTT	TRBV5-1	TRBJ1-3	TRBD1	.
CASSQEMVTRPSAGANVLTF	TGTGCCAGCAGCCAAGAAATGGTTACCAGACCAAGCGCTGGGGCCAACGTCCTGACTTTC	TRBV14	TRBJ2-6	.	.
CASKTSGRAYEQYF	TGTGCCAGTAAGACTAGCGGGAGGGCCTACGAGCAGTACTTC	TRBV19	TRBJ2-7	TRBD2	.
CASRRTDTQYF	TGTGCCAGCAGGCGAACAGATACGCAGTATTTT	TRBV2	TRBJ2-3	.	once
CASSGGGVNNEQFF	TGTGCCAGCAGCGGCGGGGGCGTAAACAATGAGCAGTTCTTC	TRBV6-5	TRBJ2-1	.	.
CAWSGSGTGLYGYTF	TGTGCCTGGAGTGGCTCCGGGACAGGTTTATATGGCTACACCTTC	TRBV30	TRBJ1-2	TRBD1	.
CASSEPNAGEAFF	TGTGCCAGCAGTGAACCAAATGCAGGGGAAGCTTTCTTT	TRBV6-1	TRBJ1-1	.	.
CASSPATGPGTNQPQHF	TGTGCCAGCTCACCAGCGACAGGACCCGGGACAAATCAGCCCCAGCATTTT	TRBV18	TRBJ1-5	.	.
CAWSVNRGDRCEQYF	TGTGCCTGGAGTGTAAACAGGGGGGATAGGTGCGAGCAGTACTTC	TRBV30	TRBJ2-7	TRBD1	few
CASSPQGYGYTF	TGTGCCAGCAGTCCACAGGGGTATGGCTACACCTTC	TRBV6-6	TRBJ1-2	TRBD1	.
CASSVQGVGTEAFF	TGTGCCAGCAGCGTACAGGGGGTTGGGACTGAAGCTTTCTTT	TRBV2	TRBJ1-1	TRBD1	.
CAISESPVGSGEKLFF	TGTGCCATCAGTGAGTCCCCCGTTGGATCGGGTGAAAAACTGTTTTTT	TRBV10-3	TRBJ1-4	.	.
CASSLGQGDTEAFF	TGTGCCAGCAGTTTGGGACAGGGGGACACTGAAGCTTTCTTT	TRBV6-5	TRBJ1-1	TRBD1	.
CASSLLAGGNTGELFF	TGCGCCAGCAGCCTACTAGCGGGAGGGAACACCGGGGAGCTGTTTTTT	TRBV4-3	TRBJ2-2	TRBD2	.
CASSQAGTRGGGEQFF	TGTGCCAGCAGCCAAGCGGGGACTCGCGGGGGGGGAGAGCAGTTCTTC	TRBV3-1/TRBV3-2	TRBJ2-1	TRBD2	.
CAWSAGTGFEKLFF	TGTGCCTGGAGTGCGGGGACAGGGTTTGAAAAACTGTTTTTT	TRBV30	TRBJ1-4	TRBD1	.
CASSRQAGNTIYF	TGTGCCAGCAGTCGACAGGCTGGAAACACCATATATTTT	TRBV28	TRBJ1-3	.	.
CASSFPPPREDEQYF	TGTGCCAGCAGCTTCCCCCCCCCGCGGGAGGACGAGCAGTACTTC	TRBV5-6	TRBJ2-7	TRBD2	.
CASSLALSDTDTQYF	TGTGCCAGCAGCTTAGCCCTCAGCGACACAGATACGCAGTATTTT	TRBV7-2	TRBJ2-3	.	.
CASSNRPSGTDTQYF	TGTGCCAGTAGTAACAGGCCCTCGGGCACAGATACGCAGTATTTT	TRBV19	TRBJ2-3	.	once
CASSIAGANYGYTF	TGTGCCAGTAGTATTGCTGGAGCTAACTATGGCTACACCTTC	TRBV19	TRBJ1-2	.	.
CASSSPSELFF	TGTGCCAGCAGCTCACCCAGCGAGTTGTTTTTT	TRBV28	TRBJ1-4	.	.